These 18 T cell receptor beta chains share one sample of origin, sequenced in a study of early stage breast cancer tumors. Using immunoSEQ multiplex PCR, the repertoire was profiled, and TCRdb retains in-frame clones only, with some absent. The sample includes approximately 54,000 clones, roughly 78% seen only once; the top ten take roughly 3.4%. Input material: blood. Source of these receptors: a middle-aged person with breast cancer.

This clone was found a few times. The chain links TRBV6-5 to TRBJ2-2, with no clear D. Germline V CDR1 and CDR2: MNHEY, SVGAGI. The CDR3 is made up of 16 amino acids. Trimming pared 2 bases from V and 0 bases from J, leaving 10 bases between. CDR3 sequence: CASSYGRVANTGELFF. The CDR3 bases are TGTGCCAGCAGTTACGGCCGGGTGGCGAACACCGGGGAGCTGTTTTTT.

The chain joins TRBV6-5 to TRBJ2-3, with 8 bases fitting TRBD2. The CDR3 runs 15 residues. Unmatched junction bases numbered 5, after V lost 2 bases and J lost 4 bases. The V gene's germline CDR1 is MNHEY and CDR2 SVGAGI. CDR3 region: CASSYREGLSDTQYF. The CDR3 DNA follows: TGTGCCAGCAGTTACCGGGAGGGCCTTTCAGATACGCAGTATTTT.

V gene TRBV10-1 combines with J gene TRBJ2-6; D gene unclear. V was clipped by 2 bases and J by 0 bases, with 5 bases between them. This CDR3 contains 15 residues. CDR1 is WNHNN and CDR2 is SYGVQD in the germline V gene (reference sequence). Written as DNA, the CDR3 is TGCGCCAGCAGTGAGGGCGGCTCTGGGGCCAACGTCCTGACTTTC. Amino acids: CASSEGGSGANVLTF.

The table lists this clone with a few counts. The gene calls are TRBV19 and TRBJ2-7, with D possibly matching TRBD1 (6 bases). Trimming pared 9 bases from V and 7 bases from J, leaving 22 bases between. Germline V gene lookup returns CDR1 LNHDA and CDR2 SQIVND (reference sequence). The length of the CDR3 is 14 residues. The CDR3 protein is CASGQRHPTNEQYF. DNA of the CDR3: TGTGCCAGCGGACAGAGACACCCTACTAATGAGCAGTACTTC.

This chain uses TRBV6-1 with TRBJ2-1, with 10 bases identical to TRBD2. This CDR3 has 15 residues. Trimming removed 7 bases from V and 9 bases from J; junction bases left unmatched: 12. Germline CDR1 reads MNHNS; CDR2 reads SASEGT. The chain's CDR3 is CASNPSGLASFEQFF. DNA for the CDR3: TGTGCCAGCAACCCATCGGGACTAGCGTCCTTTGAGCAGTTCTTC.

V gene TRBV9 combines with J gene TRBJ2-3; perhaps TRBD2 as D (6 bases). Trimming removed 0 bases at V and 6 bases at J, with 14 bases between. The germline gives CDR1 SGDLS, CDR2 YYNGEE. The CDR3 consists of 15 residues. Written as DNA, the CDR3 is TGTGCCAGCAGCGTAGCAGGGACTGGGTCCGATACGCAGTATTTT. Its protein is CASSVAGTGSDTQYF.

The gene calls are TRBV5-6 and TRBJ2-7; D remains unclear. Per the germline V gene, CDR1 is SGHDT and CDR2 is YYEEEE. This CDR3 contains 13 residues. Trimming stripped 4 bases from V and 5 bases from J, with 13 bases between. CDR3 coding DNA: TGTGCCAGCAGCATATCTGGTCTCGACGAGCAGTACTTC. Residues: CASSISGLDEQYF.

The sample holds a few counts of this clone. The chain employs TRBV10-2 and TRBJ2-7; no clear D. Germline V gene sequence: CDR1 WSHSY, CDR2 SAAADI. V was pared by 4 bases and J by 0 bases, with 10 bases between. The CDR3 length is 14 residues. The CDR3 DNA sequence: TGCGCCAGCAGTGCTTGGCAGGTCTCCTACGAGCAGTACTTC. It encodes CASSAWQVSYEQYF.

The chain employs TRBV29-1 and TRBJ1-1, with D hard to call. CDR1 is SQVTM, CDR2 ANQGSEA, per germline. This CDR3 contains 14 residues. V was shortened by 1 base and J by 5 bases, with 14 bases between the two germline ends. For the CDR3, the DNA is TGCAGCGTTGAAGGGACCTCCACTGGGACTGAAGCTTTCTTT. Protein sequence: CSVEGTSTGTEAFF.

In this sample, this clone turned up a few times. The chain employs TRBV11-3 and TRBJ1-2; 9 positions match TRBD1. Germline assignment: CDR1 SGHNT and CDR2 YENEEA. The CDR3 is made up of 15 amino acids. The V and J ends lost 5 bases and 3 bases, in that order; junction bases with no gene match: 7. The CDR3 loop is CASSLGQGNDYGYTF. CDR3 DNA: TGTGCCAGCAGCCTAGGACAGGGGAACGACTATGGCTACACCTTC.

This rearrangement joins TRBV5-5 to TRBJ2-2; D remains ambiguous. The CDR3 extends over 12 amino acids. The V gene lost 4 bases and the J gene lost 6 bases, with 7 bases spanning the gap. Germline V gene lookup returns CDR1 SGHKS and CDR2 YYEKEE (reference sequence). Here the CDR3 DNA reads TGTGCCAGCAGCCGTGGAGCCGGGGAGCTGTTTTTT. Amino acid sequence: CASSRGAGELFF.

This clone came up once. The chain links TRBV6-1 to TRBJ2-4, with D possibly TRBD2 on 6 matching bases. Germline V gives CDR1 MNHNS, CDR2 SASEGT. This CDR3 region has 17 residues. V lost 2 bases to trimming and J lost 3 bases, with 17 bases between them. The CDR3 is CASSEYRADSGKNIQYF. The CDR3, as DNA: TGTGCCAGCAGTGAATATAGGGCGGATAGCGGCAAAAACATTCAGTACTTC.

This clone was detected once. The CDR3, as DNA: TGCGCCAGCAGCTTGCGTCCCCTAGCGGGAGGAGAGACCCAGTACTTC. This codes for CASSLRPLAGGETQYF. This chain connects TRBV5-1 to TRBJ2-5; 11 bases align to TRBD2. The germline gives CDR1 SGHRS, CDR2 YFSETQ. The V and J ends lost 1 base and 4 bases, in that order; junction bases with no gene match: 6. The CDR3 contains 16 residues.

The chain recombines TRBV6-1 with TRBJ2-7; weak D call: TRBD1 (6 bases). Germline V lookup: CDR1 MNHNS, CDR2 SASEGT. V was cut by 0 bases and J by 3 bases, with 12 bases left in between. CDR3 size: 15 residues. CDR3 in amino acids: CASSEARTANYEQYF. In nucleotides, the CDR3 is TGTGCCAGCAGTGAAGCGAGGACAGCTAACTACGAGCAGTACTTC.

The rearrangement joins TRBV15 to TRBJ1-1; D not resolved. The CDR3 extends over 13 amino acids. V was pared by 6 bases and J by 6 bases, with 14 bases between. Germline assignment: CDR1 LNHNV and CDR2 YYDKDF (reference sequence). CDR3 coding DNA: TGTGCCACCAGTGTGGGTCAACTTGCTGAAGCTTTCTTT. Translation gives CATSVGQLAEAFF.

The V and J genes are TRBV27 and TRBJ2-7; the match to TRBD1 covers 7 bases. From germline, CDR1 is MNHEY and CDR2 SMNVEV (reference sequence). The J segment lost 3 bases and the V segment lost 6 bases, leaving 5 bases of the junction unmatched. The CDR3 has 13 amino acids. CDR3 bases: TGTGCCAGCAGCCTGGGACAGTTCTACGAGCAGTACTTC. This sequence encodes CASSLGQFYEQYF.

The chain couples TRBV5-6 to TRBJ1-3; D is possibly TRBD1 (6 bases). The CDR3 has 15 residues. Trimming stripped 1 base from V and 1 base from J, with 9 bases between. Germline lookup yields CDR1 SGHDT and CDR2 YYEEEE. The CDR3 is CASSLRGLSGNTIYF. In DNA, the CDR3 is TGTGCCAGCAGCTTGAGGGGGTTATCTGGAAACACCATATATTTT.

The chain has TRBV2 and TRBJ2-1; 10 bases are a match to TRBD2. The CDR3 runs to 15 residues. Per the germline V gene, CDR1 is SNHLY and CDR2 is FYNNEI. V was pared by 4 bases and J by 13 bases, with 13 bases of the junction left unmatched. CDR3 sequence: CASSVGSGLADNQFF. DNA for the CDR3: TGTGCCAGCAGTGTCGGCTCCGGACTAGCGGATAACCAGTTCTTC.